This note documents a single TCR beta chain sequence. This entry comes from a study of blood T cell repertoires in COVID-19. Sequencing was performed with immunoSEQ multiplex PCR; in TCRdb, only in-frame clones are kept and a portion is missing. The table lists 150,000 to 200,000 clones, more than 70% of them singletons. Sample: peripheral blood. This TCR was sampled from a man aged 18 to 30 with active or convalescent COVID-19.

The CDR3 nucleotides are TGCGCCAGCAGCTTTCTGCCGGGACAGGGAAGCTCACCCCTCCACTTT. Its protein is CASSFLPGQGSSPLHF. This chain connects TRBV5-1 to TRBJ1-6, with TRBD1 matching 9 bases. With V trimmed by 2 bases and J by 10 bases, 10 bases remained unmatched. The CDR3 loop spans 16 amino acids. The germline V gene has CDR1 SGHRS and CDR2 YFSETQ.